This passage covers 11 T cell receptor delta chains from one sample sequenced in a study of γδ T cells in repeated Plasmodium falciparum infection. TCRdb reanalysed the multiplex PCR reads with CATT. This sample yields over 55,000 delta-chain clones, of which around 1.7% are seen a single time; approximately 16% belongs to the top ten. Vgamma9/Vdelta2+ and Vdelta2-negative gammadelta T cells were flow-sorted from PBMC for bulk sequencing. Sequenced input: gamma-delta T cells from blood. The source is a pool of human donors (malaria-infected and uninfected, not separated).

This clone was detected a few times. This DNA's translation and the protein TCRdb lists, from a much larger clone, do not match at residue 12, likely due to a read error; the protein shown is translated from the DNA. The J gene is TRDJ4, the V gene TRDV1; 12 nucleotides agree with TRDD3. TCRdb does not report a J gene; here it was assigned by matching the DNA to germline references. V lost 2 bases and J lost 0; bases outside the gene matches: 16. CDR1 and CDR2 (germline): TSWWSYY, QGS. The CDR3 has 20 amino acids. The CDR3 loop is CALGECYQLGDTRNTRPLIF. CDR3 DNA sequence: TGTGCTCTTGGGGAATGCTACCAACTGGGGGATACAAGAAATACCAGACCCCTGATCTTT.

Comments on this clone: This sequence is one base from a far larger clone and is likely a read error. Other DNA variants within this sample encode the same CDR3. The genes are TRDV1 and TRDJ1; D is unresolved. The J gene is not listed in TCRdb, so it was assigned here from a DNA match to germline. The V and J ends lost 9 bases and 1 base respectively, with 15 bases between them. CDR3 length: 14 residues. The germline V gene has CDR1 TSWWSYY and CDR2 QGS. The CDR3 reads CALVISVFTDKLIF. CDR3 DNA: TGTGCTCTCGTGATTTCCGTCTTCACCGATAAACTCATCTTT.

This clone was detected a few times. This is likely an artifact of a read error, given a far larger clone one base away. The same CDR3 can be traced to other DNA sequences in this sample. In DNA, the CDR3 is TGTGCCTCCGCAAAGGGGGCGTACTGGGGGGCCTCTCGCCCCCTCAAGGATAAACTCATCTTT. Protein sequence: CASAKGAYWGASRPLKDKLIF. The chain employs TRDV3 and TRDJ1; TRDD3 agrees at 8 bases. V was clipped by 4 bases and J by 5 bases; unmatched bases: 33. The CDR3 has 21 residues. Germline CDR1 TVYSNPD, CDR2 GDNSRS (reference sequence).

This clone was seen ten or more times. A read error likely explains this, since a far larger clone differs by one base. This sample includes further DNA sequences coding for the same CDR3. This chain uses TRDV1 with TRDJ1; 8 bases map to TRDD3. The V gene's germline CDR1 is TSWWSYY and CDR2 QGS. The CDR3 is 25 amino acids. In nucleotides, the CDR3 is TGTGCTCTTGGGGAACTAGGACCCCCCTTAGGGCCCCTCGACTGGGGGGAATTGTACACCGATAAACTCATTTTT. As protein: CALGELGPPLGPLDWGELYTDKLIF.

This clone was detected many times. The likely explanation is a read error, given a far larger clone one base away. The sample contains more than one DNA sequence encoding this CDR3. Here the CDR3 reads CALGGSFFLLMGIVTDKLIF. The CDR3 bases are TGTGCTCTTGGGGGTTCCTTTTTCCTACTCATGGGGATAGTAACCGATAAACTCATCTTT. J is TRDJ1 and V is TRDV1; either TRDD2 or TRDD3 may fit D (7 bases each). This CDR3 comprises 20 residues. Germline loops: CDR1 TSWWSYY, CDR2 QGS. V was cut by 4 bases and J by 2 bases, with 29 bases left in between.

There are many counts of this clone. A read error likely explains why the TCRdb protein, taken from a much larger clone, differs from this DNA's translation at residue 17; the protein shown is translated from the DNA. The rearrangement joins TRDV1 to TRDJ1; TRDD3 aligns across 8 bases. Germline CDR1 TSWWSYY, CDR2 QGS. This CDR3 is built from 19 residues. CDR3 residues: CALGELDRQAGGPYDKPIF. The CDR3 DNA reads TGTGCTCTTGGGGAACTAGATAGACAAGCTGGGGGACCCTACGATAAACCCATCTTT.

The V call is TRDV1, the J call TRDJ1; possible D gene TRDD3, 5 bases. The J gene, left out of TCRdb, was set here by checking the DNA against germline. There are 18 residues in the CDR3. Germline V gives CDR1 TSWWSYY, CDR2 QGS. V was trimmed by 2 bases and J by 3 bases, leaving 22 bases between them. This CDR3 reads CALGEARRGGAAPDKLIF. Here the CDR3 DNA reads TGTGCTCTTGGGGAAGCTCGGCGGGGGGGGGCGGCACCCGATAAACTCATCTTT.

To note about this clone: TCRdb's listed protein matches a much larger clone and diverges from this DNA's translation at residue 14, likely through a read error; the protein shown comes from the DNA. The J gene went uncalled, whereas the V gene is TRDV2; the DNA was not used to check the table's D call, TRDD3. CDR1 is GEAIGNYY and CDR2 is EKD in the germline V gene. This CDR3 has 18 amino acids. The DNA for the CDR3 is TGTGCCTGTGACACCGGATGGTTACTGGGGGATAGAGGGGGATGGGTCATCTTT. Protein product: CACDTGWLLGDRGGWVIF.

This clone was detected ten times or more. A far larger clone is one nucleotide away, so this likely arose from a read error. This sample includes further DNA sequences coding for the same CDR3. This chain joins TRDV2 and TRDJ1, with 11 bases lining up with TRDD3. J lost 7 bases, V lost 4 bases, and 13 bases had no gene match. The germline gives CDR1 GEAIGNYY, CDR2 EKD. CDR3 length equals 16 residues. The DNA of the CDR3 is TGTGCCTGTGATCGGGTGCTGGGGGATACCTCCCTTAAACTCATCTTT. It yields the protein CACDRVLGDTSLKLIF.

This clone appeared many times. Other DNA variants within this sample encode the same CDR3. The CDR3 loop reads CASTPWGIPKYTDKLIF. CDR3 nucleotide sequence: TGTGCCTCTACGCCCTGGGGGATCCCCAAGTACACCGATAAACTCATCTTT. The V call is TRDV3, the J call TRDJ1, with 9 bases identical to TRDD3. The CDR3 is made up of 17 amino acids. With V trimmed by 4 bases and J by 0 bases, 15 bases remained unmatched. Germline CDR1 TVYSNPD, CDR2 GDNSRS (reference sequence).

Notes on this clone: TCRdb attributes to this sequence the protein of a much larger clone, which differs from the DNA translation at residues 3 and 13; a read error is likely, and the protein displayed is translated from the DNA. The chain uses TRDV1 and TRDJ1, with D perhaps TRDD1 or TRDD3 (5 bases each). Germline V gene lookup returns CDR1 TSWWSYY and CDR2 QGS. There are 21 residues in the CDR3. The CDR3 bases are TGTGCTCATGGGGAACTAAGGATAGTGGGACTAGTCCGGGGAGACACCGATAAACTCATCTTT. Protein product: CAHGELRIVGLVRGDTDKLIF.